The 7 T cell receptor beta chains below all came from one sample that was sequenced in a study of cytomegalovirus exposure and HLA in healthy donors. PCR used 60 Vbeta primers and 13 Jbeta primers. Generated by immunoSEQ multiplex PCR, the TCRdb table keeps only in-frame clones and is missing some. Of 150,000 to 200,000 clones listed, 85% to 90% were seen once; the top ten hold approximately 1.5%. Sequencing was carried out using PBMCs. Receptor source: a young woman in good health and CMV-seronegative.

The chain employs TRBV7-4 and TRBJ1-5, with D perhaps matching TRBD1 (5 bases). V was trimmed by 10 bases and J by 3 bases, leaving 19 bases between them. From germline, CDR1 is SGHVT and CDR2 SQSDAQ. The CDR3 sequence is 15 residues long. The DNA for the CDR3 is TGTGCCAACCCTGCTAGAGACAGAGCCAATCAGCCCCAGCATTTT. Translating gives CANPARDRANQPQHF.

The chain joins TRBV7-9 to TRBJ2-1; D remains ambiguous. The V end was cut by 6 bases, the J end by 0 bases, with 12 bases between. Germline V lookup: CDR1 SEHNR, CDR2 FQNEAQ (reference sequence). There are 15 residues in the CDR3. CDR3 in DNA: TGTGCCAGCAGGGCGGATGGTTACTCCTACAATGAGCAGTTCTTC. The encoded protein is CASRADGYSYNEQFF.

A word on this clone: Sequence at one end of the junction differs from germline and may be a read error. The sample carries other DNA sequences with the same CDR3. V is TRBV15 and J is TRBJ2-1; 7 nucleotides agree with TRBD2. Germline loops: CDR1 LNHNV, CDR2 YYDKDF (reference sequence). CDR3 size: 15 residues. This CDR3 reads CATTPRGSSYNEQFF. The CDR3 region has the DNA TGTGCCACCACTCCTCGCGGGAGTAGTTACAATGAACAGTTCTTC.

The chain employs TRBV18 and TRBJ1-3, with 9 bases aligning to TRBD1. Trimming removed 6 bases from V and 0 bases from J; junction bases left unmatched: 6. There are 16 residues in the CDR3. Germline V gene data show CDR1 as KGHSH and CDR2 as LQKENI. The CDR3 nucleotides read TGTGCCAGCTCTCCAGGACAGGGGAGCTCTGGAAACACCATATATTTT. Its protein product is CASSPGQGSSGNTIYF. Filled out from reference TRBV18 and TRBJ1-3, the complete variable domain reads NAGVMQNPRHLVRRRGQEARLRCSPMKGHSHVYWYRQLPEEGLKFMVYLQKENIIDESGMPKERFSAEFPKEGPSILRIQQVVRGDSAAYFCASSPGQGSSGNTIYFGEGSWLTVV.

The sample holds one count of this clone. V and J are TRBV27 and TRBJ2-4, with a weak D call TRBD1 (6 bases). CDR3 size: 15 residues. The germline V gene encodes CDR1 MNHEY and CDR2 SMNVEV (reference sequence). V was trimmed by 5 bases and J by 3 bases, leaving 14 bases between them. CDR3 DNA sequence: TGTGCCAGCAGTCTGCGAGGGGGTTTCAAAAACATTCAGTACTTC. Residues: CASSLRGGFKNIQYF.

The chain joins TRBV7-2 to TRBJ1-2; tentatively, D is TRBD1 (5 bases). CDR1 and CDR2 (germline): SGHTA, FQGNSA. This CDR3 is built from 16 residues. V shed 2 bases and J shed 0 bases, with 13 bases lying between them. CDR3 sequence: CASSLPGARANYGYTF. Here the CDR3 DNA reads TGTGCCAGCAGCTTACCTGGGGCGCGAGCTAACTATGGCTACACCTTC. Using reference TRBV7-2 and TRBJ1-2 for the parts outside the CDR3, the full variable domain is GAGVSQSPSNKVTEKGKDVELRCDPISGHTALYWYRQSLGQGLEFLIYFQGNSAPDKSGLPSDRFSAERTGGSVSTLTIQRTQQEDSAVYLCASSLPGARANYGYTFGSGTRLTVV.

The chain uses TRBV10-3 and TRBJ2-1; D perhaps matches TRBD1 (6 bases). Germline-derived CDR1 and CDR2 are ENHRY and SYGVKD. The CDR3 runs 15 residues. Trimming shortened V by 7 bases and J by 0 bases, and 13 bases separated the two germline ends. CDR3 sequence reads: CAINAGTPSYNEQFF. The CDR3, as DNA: TGTGCCATCAACGCCGGGACACCCTCCTACAATGAGCAGTTCTTC.